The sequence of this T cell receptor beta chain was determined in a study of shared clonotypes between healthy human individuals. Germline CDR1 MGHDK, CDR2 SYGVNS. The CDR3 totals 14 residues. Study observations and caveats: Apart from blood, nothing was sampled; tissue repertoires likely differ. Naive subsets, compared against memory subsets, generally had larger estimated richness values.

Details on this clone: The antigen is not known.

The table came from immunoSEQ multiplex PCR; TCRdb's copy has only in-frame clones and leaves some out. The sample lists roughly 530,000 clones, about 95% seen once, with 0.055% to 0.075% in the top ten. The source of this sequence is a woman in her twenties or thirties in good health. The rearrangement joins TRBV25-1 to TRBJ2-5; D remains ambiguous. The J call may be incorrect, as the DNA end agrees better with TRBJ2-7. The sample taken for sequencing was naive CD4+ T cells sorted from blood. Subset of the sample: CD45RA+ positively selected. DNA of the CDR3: TGTGCCAGCAGTGGACACAGTTTGGCCTACGAGCAGTACTTC. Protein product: CASSGHSLAYEQYF.